This T cell receptor (beta chain) emerged from a study of blood T cell repertoires in COVID-19. Study context: The origin of the acute and convalescent COVID-19 samples was the United States, Italy and Spain. PBMCs, B-cell-depleted T cells, or T cells were the source of the cDNA or gDNA that made up the material.

Recruited during active infection, patients (from Seattle) were subsequently followed longitudinally. In the authors' methods: Estimation of nucleated cell counts relied on the amplification of reference gene primers. Generated by immunoSEQ multiplex PCR, the TCRdb table keeps only in-frame clones and is missing some. That table supplies the V and J calls and clone size; D and trimming were determined from the DNA. The sample shows 99,000 or so clones, around nine tenths of them seen only once. From germline, CDR1 is LGHDT and CDR2 YNNKEL (reference sequence). The CDR3 contains 15 residues. The V gene end was trimmed by 4 bases and the J gene end by 6 bases; junction bases not matched to a gene: 9.

Sequencing input: peripheral blood. This chain links TRBV3-1 (or the pseudogene TRBV3-2) with TRBJ1-2; 9 nucleotides match TRBD1. The receptor's source is a man between 45 and 60 years old with COVID-19, enrolled during active disease. The CDR3 DNA sequence: TGTGCCAGCAGCCCTTCCGACAGGGGGTTCGATGGCTACACCTTC. Translating it yields CASSPSDRGFDGYTF.